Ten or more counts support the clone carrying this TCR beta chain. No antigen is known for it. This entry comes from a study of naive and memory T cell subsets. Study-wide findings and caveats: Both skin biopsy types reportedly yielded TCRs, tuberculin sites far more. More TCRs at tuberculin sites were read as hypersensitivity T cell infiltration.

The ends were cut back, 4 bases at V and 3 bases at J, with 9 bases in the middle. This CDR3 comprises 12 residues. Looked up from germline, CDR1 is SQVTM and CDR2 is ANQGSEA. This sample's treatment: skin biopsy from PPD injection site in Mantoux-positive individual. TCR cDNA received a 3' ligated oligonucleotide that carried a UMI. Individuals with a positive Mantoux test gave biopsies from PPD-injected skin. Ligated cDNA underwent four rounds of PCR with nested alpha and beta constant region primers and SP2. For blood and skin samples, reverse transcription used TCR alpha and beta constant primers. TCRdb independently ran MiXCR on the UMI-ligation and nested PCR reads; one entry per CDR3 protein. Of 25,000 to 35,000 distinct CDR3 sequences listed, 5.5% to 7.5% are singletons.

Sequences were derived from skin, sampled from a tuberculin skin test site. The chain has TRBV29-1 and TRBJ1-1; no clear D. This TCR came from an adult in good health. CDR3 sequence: CSVAGSDTEAFF. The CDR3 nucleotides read TGCAGCGTTGCCGGGAGTGACACTGAAGCTTTCTTT.